The 30 T cell receptor beta chains reported below all come from one sample, sequenced in a study of T cells in Graves' hyperthyroidism and ophthalmopathy. Amplified TCR beta CDR3 regions came from RNA transcripts. TCR CDR3 underwent first-round RT-PCR with the HTBI primer set. In TCRdb, the multiplex PCR reads were re-called with MiXCR into one record per CDR3 protein. The sample shows a few hundred thousand distinct CDR3 sequences, 15% to 18% of them seen only once. Sequences were obtained from blood. These receptors all stem from a woman younger than 30 with Graves' hyperthyroidism.

This clonotype was seen ten or more times. The chain is built from TRBV6-1 and TRBJ2-3; 10 bases are shared with TRBD2. Trimming took 4 bases from V and 0 from J; bases not matched to a gene: 4. The CDR3 runs 16 residues. Germline lookup yields CDR1 MNHNS and CDR2 SASEGT. CDR3: CASSAEAGGSTDTQYF. The CDR3, as DNA: TGTGCCAGCAGTGCCGAAGCGGGAGGGAGCACAGATACGCAGTATTTT.

This clonotype has a count of ten or more. The chain carries TRBV7-9 and TRBJ2-7; no clear D. This CDR3 contains 11 residues. V lost 5 bases and J 5 bases, leaving 7 bases between the germline ends. Germline values: CDR1 SEHNR, CDR2 FQNEAQ (reference sequence). The CDR3 nucleotides are TGTGCCAGCAGCACCAGAAACGAGCAGTACTTC. It is translated as CASSTRNEQYF.

V and J are TRBV4-1 and TRBJ1-2; 11 bases are shared with TRBD1. With V trimmed by 1 base and J by 8 bases, 6 bases remained unmatched. The CDR3 has 15 residues. Germline V gene lookup returns CDR1 MGHRA and CDR2 YSYEKL. This chain's CDR3 is CASSQGGTGGDGYTF. The CDR3 DNA follows: TGCGCCAGCAGCCAAGGCGGGACAGGGGGGGACGGCTACACCTTC.

In its sample, this clonotype was seen many times. The chain employs TRBV9 and TRBJ2-7; D gene unclear. In germline, CDR1 is SGDLS, CDR2 YYNGEE. Trimming took off 0 bases at V and 3 bases at J, with 16 bases between the two ends. This CDR3 contains 16 residues. CDR3 DNA sequence: TGTGCCAGCAGCGTAGGGGCAGCATCATCCCGCTACGAGCAGTACTTC. It codes for CASSVGAASSRYEQYF.

The chain uses TRBV20-1 and TRBJ2-3; 8 nucleotides agree with TRBD1. The length of the CDR3 is 14 residues. Trimming removed 4 bases from V and 6 bases from J; junction bases left unmatched: 9. Germline assignment: CDR1 DFQATT and CDR2 SNEGSKA (reference sequence). The CDR3 nucleotides read TGCAGTGCTATAGACAGGGGTAGCCCCGATACGCAGTATTTT. Translation: CSAIDRGSPDTQYF.

This clonotype was seen repeatedly, ten times or more. CDR3 loop: CASKVAGGPTDTQYF. In DNA form, the CDR3 reads TGTGCCAGCAAGGTAGCGGGGGGACCCACAGATACGCAGTATTTT. The rearrangement links TRBV6-1 to TRBJ2-3; 10 bases map to TRBD2. CDR1 and CDR2 (germline): MNHNS, SASEGT. V dropped 7 bases and J dropped 2; count of bases not matched to a gene: 6. The CDR3 covers 15 residues.

Ten or more counts support this clonotype. V usage is TRBV7-9 and J usage is TRBJ2-2; 11 nucleotides align to TRBD2. The CDR3 consists of 20 residues. With V trimmed by 0 bases and J by 4 bases, 13 bases remained unmatched. The germline CDR1 and CDR2 sequences are SEHNR and FQNEAQ (reference sequence). The CDR3 nucleotides are TGTGCCAGCAGCTTAGCGGAGGATCCCGGGACTAGCGGTTTCACCGGGGAGCTGTTTTTT. Amino acid sequence: CASSLAEDPGTSGFTGELFF.

Worth noting for this clonotype: Given a much more abundant clone one base away, this may be a read error. CDR3 nucleotide sequence: TGTGCCAGCAGCGCCCGCCAGTATAATGAAAAACTGTTTTTT. Encoded protein: CASSARQYNEKLFF. The J gene is TRBJ1-4, the V gene TRBV11-3, with no clear D. This CDR3 has 14 residues. Trimming left V 5 bases short and J 4 bases short, with 11 bases between. Germline-derived CDR1 and CDR2 are SGHNT and YENEEA.

As to this clonotype: A much larger clone differs from this one at a single base, so this may be a read error. This sequence joins TRBV15 and TRBJ2-3; D perhaps matches TRBD1 (6 bases). Germline lookup yields CDR1 LNHNV and CDR2 YYDKDF (reference sequence). The CDR3 totals 15 residues. Trimming shortened V by 5 bases and J by 1 base, and 13 bases separated the two germline ends. This CDR3 is CATSRGTHGTDTQYF. In DNA, the CDR3 is TGTGCCACCAGCCGTGGGACACACGGCACAGATACGCAGTATTTT. The full variable domain, with the rest looked up from reference TRBV15 and TRBJ2-3, is DAMVIQNPRYQVTQFGKPVTLSCSQTLNHNVMYWYQQKSSQAPKLLFHYYDKDFNNEADTPDNFQSRRPNTSFCFLDIRSPGLGDTAMYLCATSRGTHGTDTQYFGPGTRLTVL.

This clonotype was seen repeatedly, ten times or more. The junction shows a germline mismatch at one end, possibly a read error. J is TRBJ2-1 and V is TRBV9; 7 bases agree with TRBD1. The CDR3 runs 15 residues. Germline CDR1 and CDR2: SGDLS and YYNGEE. CDR3 sequence: CASSGGTVSSNEQFF. The CDR3 DNA is TGTGCCAGCAGCGGGGGGACAGTTTCCTCCAATGAGCAGTTCTTC.

This clonotype was detected a few times. The rearrangement uses TRBV4-1 and TRBJ2-1; 8 bases fit TRBD2. V dropped 0 bases and J dropped 4; count of bases not matched to a gene: 5. Germline assignment: CDR1 MGHRA and CDR2 YSYEKL. This CDR3 is 16 amino acids long. CDR3 DNA sequence: TGCGCCAGCAGCCAAGATGGGTTAGCGGGGTACAATGAGCAGTTCTTC. Translating it yields CASSQDGLAGYNEQFF.

This clonotype was counted ten times or more. The chain links TRBV24-1 to TRBJ2-5; 11 bases agree with TRBD2. CDR1 is KGHDR and CDR2 is SFDVKD in the germline V gene. CDR3 length: 16 amino acids. The ends lost 3 bases at V and 5 bases at J; junction bases unmatched: 7. The CDR3 sequence is CATSDPTLAGVETQYF. DNA for the CDR3: TGTGCCACCAGTGATCCAACACTAGCGGGAGTGGAGACCCAGTACTTC.

The rearrangement links TRBV28 to TRBJ2-1, with 11 bases fitting TRBD2. V shed 4 bases, J shed 13 bases, and the junction held 15 bases outside the gene matches. CDR1 and CDR2 (germline): MDHEN, SYDVKM. The CDR3 runs to 16 residues. In DNA form, the CDR3 reads TGTGCCAGCAGTTCCTCCCTGACTAGCGGGATTTCCACACAGTTCTTC. Protein product: CASSSSLTSGISTQFF.

This clonotype was detected many times. One end of the junction varies from germline; a read error may be responsible. V and J are TRBV28 and TRBJ2-3; no reliable D call. This CDR3 comprises 12 residues. Germline V gives CDR1 MDHEN, CDR2 SYDVKM. As DNA, the CDR3 is TGTGCCAGCACCCCCCCAACAGATACGCGGTATTTT. Protein product: CASTPPTDTRYF.

The table lists this clonotype with many counts. The rearrangement links TRBV5-1 to TRBJ2-1; D is unclear. Germline CDR1 is SGHRS and CDR2 is YFSETQ. The V end was cut by 4 bases, the J end by 0 bases, with 8 bases between. The CDR3 spans 14 residues. The CDR3 loop is CASSLDTSYNEQFF. CDR3 bases: TGCGCCAGCAGCCTGGATACCTCCTACAATGAGCAGTTCTTC.

The rearrangement uses TRBV5-1 and TRBJ2-7; 8 positions agree with TRBD2. This CDR3 region has 15 residues. CDR1 is SGHRS and CDR2 is YFSETQ in the germline V gene. The trim removed 2 bases at V and 0 bases at J, leaving 4 bases unmatched. The CDR3 bases are TGCGCCAGCAGCTTTGAGCGGGAGAGCTCCTACGAGCAGTACTTC. Translation gives CASSFERESSYEQYF.

Details on this clonotype: It may be a read error: a sequence one base away is much more abundant. The V gene is TRBV5-1, the J gene TRBJ2-5, with D perhaps assigned TRBD1 or TRBD2 (5 bases each). In germline, CDR1 is SGHRS, CDR2 YFSETQ. The CDR3 spans 13 residues. Here the CDR3 reads CASSRGDGEIQYF. The CDR3 DNA is TGCGCCAGCAGCAGAGGGGACGGAGAGATCCAGTACTTC.

This clonotype was counted many times. The chain uses TRBV6-1 and TRBJ2-3; D perhaps matches TRBD1 (5 bases). The CDR3 covers 16 residues. Per germline, CDR1 MNHNS and CDR2 SASEGT. Trimming shortened V by 6 bases and J by 0 bases, and 16 bases separated the two germline ends. In DNA, the CDR3 is TGTGCCAGCAGCCAAAGAGACAGCGCTAGCACAGATACGCAGTATTTT. Translation gives CASSQRDSASTDTQYF.

This clonotype was seen just once. The J gene is TRBJ2-7, the V gene TRBV28; 7 bases map to TRBD2. V lost 7 bases, J lost 3 bases, and 9 bases stayed unmatched. Germline loops: CDR1 MDHEN, CDR2 SYDVKM. The CDR3 contains 14 residues. The CDR3, as DNA: TGTGCCAGCACCACAGCGGGACCGGTCTACGAGCAGTACTTC. Translation gives CASTTAGPVYEQYF.

This clonotype was counted many times. The chain has TRBV3-1 and TRBJ1-6, with D possibly TRBD1 on 6 matching bases. The CDR3 sequence is 14 residues long. Trimming took 6 bases from V and 10 from J, leaving 16 bases between them. Germline V CDR1 and CDR2: LGHDT, YNNKEL (reference sequence). CDR3 sequence (DNA): TGTGCCAGCAGTCGGGGGCCCAAAGACTCACCCCTCCACTTT. Its translation: CASSRGPKDSPLHF.

This clonotype occurred many times. The chain links TRBV6-5 to TRBJ1-4; possibly TRBD1 for D (6 bases). This CDR3 spans 15 amino acids. V was shortened by 0 bases and J by 8 bases, with 13 bases between the two germline ends. CDR1 and CDR2 (germline): MNHEY, SVGAGI. CDR3 nucleotides: TGTGCCAGCAGTTACTCGGGCGCCAGGGGAGAAAAACTGTTTTTT. It is translated as CASSYSGARGEKLFF.

Details on this clonotype: At one boundary the junction diverges from the germline segment, which might be a read error. The rearrangement joins TRBV30 to TRBJ1-5; D call uncertain. Germline lookup yields CDR1 GTSNPN and CDR2 SVGIG (reference sequence). The CDR3 has 13 amino acids. CDR3 region: CAWSVPGNQPQHF. The CDR3 DNA is TGTGCCTGGAGTGTCCCGGGTAATCAGCCCCAGCATTTC.

This clonotype was picked up many times. The chain employs TRBV5-1 and TRBJ2-3; 8 bases agree with TRBD1. The germline CDR1 and CDR2 sequences are SGHRS and YFSETQ. The CDR3 length is 15 residues. The V gene end was trimmed by 4 bases and the J gene end by 3 bases; junction bases not matched to a gene: 7. CDR3 residues: CASSVDRGMTDTQYF. In DNA form, the CDR3 reads TGCGCCAGCAGCGTCGACAGGGGCATGACAGATACGCAGTATTTT.

This clonotype was detected only a few times. The chain recombines TRBV20-1 with TRBJ2-3, with a weak D call TRBD2 (6 bases). The CDR3 spans 14 residues. Trimming removed 3 bases from V and 2 bases from J, with 12 bases in between. Germline loops: CDR1 DFQATT, CDR2 SNEGSKA (reference sequence). The chain's CDR3 is CSARSGRNTDTQYF. The CDR3 bases are TGCAGTGCTAGGTCCGGGAGAAACACAGATACGCAGTATTTT.

The V and J genes are TRBV20-1 and TRBJ2-5; D is perhaps TRBD2 (6 bases). The CDR3 is 15 amino acids. The V end lost 1 base, the J end lost 7 bases, and 19 bases lay between the germline ends. The germline V gene encodes CDR1 DFQATT and CDR2 SNEGSKA (reference sequence). The CDR3 sequence is CSARVVSGAGSTQYF. The CDR3, as DNA: TGCAGTGCTAGAGTGGTATCGGGAGCCGGATCGACCCAGTACTTC.

This clonotype has at least ten counts. The rearrangement links TRBV7-2 to TRBJ2-7, with a weak D call TRBD2 (5 bases). V shed 5 bases and J shed 2 bases, with 16 bases lying between them. This CDR3 has 15 residues. The germline V gene encodes CDR1 SGHTA and CDR2 FQGNSA. CDR3 region: CASSDYRSGTYEQYF. DNA for the CDR3: TGTGCCAGCAGCGATTACCGAAGCGGCACCTACGAGCAGTACTTC.

This clonotype was seen ten or more times. The chain employs TRBV12-3 or TRBV12-4 and TRBJ1-5; the D is unclear. Trimming removed 6 bases from V and 5 bases from J, with 11 bases in between. The CDR3 runs to 13 residues. The DNA of the CDR3 is TGTGCCAGCAGCCGGGAGGCCCATCAGCCCCAGCATTTT. It translates to CASSREAHQPQHF.

Ten or more counts support this clonotype. The CDR3 sequence is CSAKEDPDGAYEQYF. CDR3 DNA: TGCAGTGCCAAAGAGGATCCTGACGGGGCCTACGAGCAGTACTTC. This chain links TRBV20-1 with TRBJ2-7, with D possibly being TRBD2 (5 bases). Looked up from germline, CDR1 is DFQATT and CDR2 is SNEGSKA (reference sequence). V lost 6 bases and J 2 bases, leaving 20 bases between the germline ends. The CDR3 is 15 residues long.

Many counts were recorded for this clonotype. V is TRBV20-1 and J is TRBJ2-5; the match to TRBD2 covers 10 bases. CDR1 is DFQATT and CDR2 is SNEGSKA in the germline V gene (reference sequence). The CDR3 spans 15 residues. In DNA form, the CDR3 reads TGCAGCGGCAGGGGGGAAGCGGGGGGGCGGGAGACCCAGTACTTC. Protein sequence: CSGRGEAGGRETQYF.

This clonotype has a count of ten or more. This chain joins TRBV27 and TRBJ2-3, with D hard to call. Germline V lookup: CDR1 MNHEY, CDR2 SMNVEV (reference sequence). The V end was cut by 10 bases, the J end by 0 bases, with 11 bases between. The CDR3 consists of 13 residues. CDR3 sequence (DNA): TGTGCCATCCGAGTCGGGAGCACAGATACGCAGTATTTT. Protein product: CAIRVGSTDTQYF.